This record concerns one T cell receptor (beta chain) sequence. This record comes from a study of T-cell reconstitution after alpha-beta-depleted transplantation in children. V dropped 4 bases and J dropped 7; count of bases not matched to a gene: 7. This CDR3 is 15 amino acids long. Germline CDR1 is MNHNS and CDR2 is SASEGT. Unique molecular identifiers featured in how the TCRbeta library was prepared. One entry per CDR3 protein, called by TCRdb with MiXCR from the PCR reads. The table shows a few hundred thousand distinct CDR3 sequences, with approximately 13% occurring only once. The material was PBMCs from the stem cell graft donor, obtained from the stem cell graft. This receptor was taken from a human donor who donated a stem cell graft to a child with combined immunodeficiency. The V gene is TRBV6-1, the J gene TRBJ2-1; 10 bases line up with TRBD2. The CDR3 nucleotides read TGTGCCAGCAGTGTATCTAGCGGGAGTACGAATGAGCAGTTCTTC. This codes for CASSVSSGSTNEQFF.